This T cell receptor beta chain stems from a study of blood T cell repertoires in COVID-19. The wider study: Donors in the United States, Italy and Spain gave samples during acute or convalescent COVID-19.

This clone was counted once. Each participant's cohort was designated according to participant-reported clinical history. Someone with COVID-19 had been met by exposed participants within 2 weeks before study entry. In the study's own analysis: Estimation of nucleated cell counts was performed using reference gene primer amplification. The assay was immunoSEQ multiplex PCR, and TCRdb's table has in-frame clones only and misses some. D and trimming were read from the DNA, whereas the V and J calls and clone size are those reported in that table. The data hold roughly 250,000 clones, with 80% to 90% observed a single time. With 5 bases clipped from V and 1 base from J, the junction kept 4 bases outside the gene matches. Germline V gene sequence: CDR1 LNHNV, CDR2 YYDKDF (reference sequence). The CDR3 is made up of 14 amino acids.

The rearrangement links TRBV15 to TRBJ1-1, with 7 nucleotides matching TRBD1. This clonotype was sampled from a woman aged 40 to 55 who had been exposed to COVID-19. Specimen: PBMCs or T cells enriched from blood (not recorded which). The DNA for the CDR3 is TGTGCCACCAGCGGTTGGACAGGGAACACTGAAGCTTTCTTT. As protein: CATSGWTGNTEAFF.